A selection of T cell receptor beta chains follows, all from one sample in a study of shared clonotypes between healthy human individuals. Assay used: immunoSEQ multiplex PCR; TCRdb lists only in-frame clones, some missing. The data show hundreds of thousands of clones, less than 85% seen once. Sequenced material: memory CD4+ T cells sorted from blood. Every receptor here comes from a man in his thirties or forties in good health. Both conserved end residues are part of each CDR3. The D gene is left open where the match is weak. Rows give clone size only sometimes, using once, few, many, or a class for an expanded clone.

V gene: TRBV28; CDR3 length: 13; clone size: NA; D gene: TRBD2; J gene: TRBJ2-7; CDR3 DNA: TGTGCCAGCACGGCGGGAGGGGGCTACGAGCAGTACTTC; CDR3 protein: CASTAGGGYEQYF
V gene: TRBV14; CDR3 length: 14; clone size: NA; D gene: TRBD1; J gene: TRBJ2-7; CDR3 DNA: TGTGCCAGCAGCCCGCGGACAGGCTCCTACGAGCAGTACTTC; CDR3 protein: CASSPRTGSYEQYF
V gene: TRBV30; CDR3 length: 14; clone size: once; D gene: NA; J gene: TRBJ2-6; CDR3 DNA: TGTGCCTCAACAAAGGGGGCTGGGGCCAACGTCCTGACTTTC; CDR3 protein: CASTKGAGANVLTF
V gene: TRBV25-1; CDR3 length: 16; clone size: once; D gene: NA; J gene: TRBJ2-2; CDR3 DNA: TGTGCCAGCAGTGGGGTTACAGGGTCCAACACCGGGGAGCTGTTTTTT; CDR3 protein: CASSGVTGSNTGELFF
V gene: TRBV7-6; CDR3 length: 15; clone size: NA; D gene: NA; J gene: TRBJ1-4; CDR3 DNA: TGTGCCAGCAGCCCTCTAACAGGTCCTAATGAAAAACTGTTTTTT; CDR3 protein: CASSPLTGPNEKLFF
V gene: TRBV5-1; CDR3 length: 13; clone size: few; D gene: NA; J gene: TRBJ2-5; CDR3 DNA: TGCGCCAGCACCGGGGGCAGGCAAGAGACCCAGTACTTC; CDR3 protein: CASTGGRQETQYF
V gene: TRBV7-9; CDR3 length: 15; clone size: NA; D gene: NA; J gene: TRBJ1-2; CDR3 DNA: TGTGCCAGCAGCTTAGCTGAGACTTTGAACTACGGCTACACCTTC; CDR3 protein: CASSLAETLNYGYTF
V gene: TRBV29-1; CDR3 length: 11; clone size: few; D gene: NA; J gene: TRBJ2-1; CDR3 DNA: TGCAGCGCAAGGGATTACAATGAGCAGTTCTTC; CDR3 protein: CSARDYNEQFF
V gene: TRBV9; CDR3 length: 17; clone size: NA; D gene: NA; J gene: TRBJ1-1; CDR3 DNA: TGTGCCAGCAGCGTAGCTCCGGGACACCGAACGGACACTGAAGCTTTCTTT; CDR3 protein: CASSVAPGHRTDTEAFF
V gene: TRBV19; CDR3 length: 13; clone size: NA; D gene: NA; J gene: TRBJ1-5; CDR3 DNA: TGTGCCAGTAGTATAGAGCAAAATCAGCCCCAGCATTTT; CDR3 protein: CASSIEQNQPQHF
V gene: TRBV5-1; CDR3 length: 13; clone size: NA; D gene: NA; J gene: TRBJ1-1; CDR3 DNA: TGCGCCAGCAGCCCCGCAGTGAACACTGAAGCTTTCTTT; CDR3 protein: CASSPAVNTEAFF
V gene: TRBV5-1; CDR3 length: 11; clone size: once; D gene: NA; J gene: TRBJ1-2; CDR3 DNA: TGCGCCAGCAGCCGGGACACGATCTTCACCTTC; CDR3 protein: CASSRDTIFTF
V gene: TRBV28; CDR3 length: 14; clone size: NA; D gene: TRBD2; J gene: TRBJ2-7; CDR3 DNA: TGTGCCAGCAGCCAGACTAGCGGGATTGGGGAGCAGTACTTC; CDR3 protein: CASSQTSGIGEQYF
V gene: TRBV7-8; CDR3 length: 14; clone size: NA; D gene: TRBD2; J gene: TRBJ2-7; CDR3 DNA: TGTGCCAGCAGCTTATCGGGACTAGCTTACGAGCAGTACTTC; CDR3 protein: CASSLSGLAYEQYF
V gene: TRBV5-1; CDR3 length: 14; clone size: NA; D gene: NA; J gene: TRBJ2-6; CDR3 DNA: TGCGCCAGCAAGATCGTCTCTGGGGCCAACGTCCTGACTTTC; CDR3 protein: CASKIVSGANVLTF
V gene: TRBV30; CDR3 length: 12; clone size: NA; D gene: NA; J gene: TRBJ2-4; CDR3 DNA: TGTGCCTGGAGTGTATCTGAAAACATTCAGTACTTC; CDR3 protein: CAWSVSENIQYF
V gene: TRBV28; CDR3 length: 16; clone size: large; D gene: TRBD2; J gene: TRBJ2-1; CDR3 DNA: TGTGCCAGCAGTTCCCCCGGACTAGCGGGAAAGTATGAGCAGTTCTTC; CDR3 protein: CASSSPGLAGKYEQFF
V gene: TRBV9; CDR3 length: 17; clone size: NA; D gene: NA; J gene: TRBJ1-3; CDR3 DNA: TGTGCCAGCAGCGTAACAGCCCCGCCAAGCTCTGGAAACACCATATATTTT; CDR3 protein: CASSVTAPPSSGNTIYF
V gene: TRBV19; CDR3 length: 14; clone size: few; D gene: NA; J gene: TRBJ2-5; CDR3 DNA: TGTGCCAGTGCGGGCGGGGCAGGGCAAGAGACCCAGTACTTC; CDR3 protein: CASAGGAGQETQYF
V gene: TRBV27; CDR3 length: 15; clone size: NA; D gene: NA; J gene: TRBJ2-3; CDR3 DNA: TGTGCCAGCAGTTTTTCTGGGGGCTGGACAGATACGCAGTATTTT; CDR3 protein: CASSFSGGWTDTQYF
V gene: TRBV28; CDR3 length: 15; clone size: NA; D gene: TRBD1; J gene: TRBJ2-7; CDR3 DNA: TGTGCCAGCAGTGCCCCCCGGGACAGCTCCTACGAGCAGTACTTC; CDR3 protein: CASSAPRDSSYEQYF
V gene: TRBV5-4; CDR3 length: 12; clone size: once; D gene: NA; J gene: TRBJ1-5; CDR3 DNA: TGTGCCAGCAGCTTGGCTGGGCAGCCCCAGCATTTT; CDR3 protein: CASSLAGQPQHF
V gene: TRBV6-5; CDR3 length: 14; clone size: NA; D gene: TRBD1; J gene: TRBJ2-2; CDR3 DNA: TGTGCCAGCAGTTACCATGACAGGGCGGGGGAGCTGTTTTTT; CDR3 protein: CASSYHDRAGELFF
V gene: TRBV12-5; CDR3 length: 17; clone size: NA; D gene: TRBD2; J gene: TRBJ2-3; CDR3 DNA: TGTGCTAGTTCGGCGAAAAGGACTAGCGGGAGGTCAGATACGCAGTATTTT; CDR3 protein: CASSAKRTSGRSDTQYF
V gene: TRBV18; CDR3 length: 17; clone size: NA; D gene: NA; J gene: TRBJ1-3; CDR3 DNA: TGTGCCAGCTCACCACTTGTCGGCGGCTTGGAAGGAAACACCATATATTTT; CDR3 protein: CASSPLVGGLEGNTIYF
V gene: TRBV19; CDR3 length: 15; clone size: NA; D gene: TRBD1; J gene: TRBJ2-2; CDR3 DNA: TGTGCCAGTAGTACCACAGGGGGTACCACCGGGGAGCTGTTTTTT; CDR3 protein: CASSTTGGTTGELFF
V gene: TRBV7-6; CDR3 length: 14; clone size: NA; D gene: NA; J gene: TRBJ2-7; CDR3 DNA: TGTGCCAGCAGCCCTCCCGGGAAGTCCTACGAGCAGTACTTC; CDR3 protein: CASSPPGKSYEQYF
V gene: TRBV11-2; CDR3 length: 16; clone size: NA; D gene: NA; J gene: TRBJ2-1; CDR3 DNA: TGTGCCAGCAGAACTCTGGGGGGGCGGCTATACAATGAGCAGTTCTTC; CDR3 protein: CASRTLGGRLYNEQFF
V gene: TRBV7-2; CDR3 length: 16; clone size: once; D gene: TRBD2; J gene: TRBJ2-7; CDR3 DNA: TGTGCCAGCAGCTTAGCGGCGACTAGCGGGAGTTACGAGCAGTACTTC; CDR3 protein: CASSLAATSGSYEQYF
V gene: TRBV7-3; CDR3 length: 15; clone size: once; D gene: NA; J gene: TRBJ2-7; CDR3 DNA: TGTGCCAGCAGCTTAACGGGCGGGAAGGCCTACGAGCAGTACTTC; CDR3 protein: CASSLTGGKAYEQYF
V gene: TRBV27; CDR3 length: 15; clone size: NA; D gene: TRBD2; J gene: TRBJ2-2; CDR3 DNA: TGTGCCAGCAGTCTTCTAGCGGGAGTGGTCGGGGAGCTGTTTTTT; CDR3 protein: CASSLLAGVVGELFF
V gene: TRBV7-9; CDR3 length: 17; clone size: NA; D gene: TRBD1; J gene: TRBJ1-1; CDR3 DNA: TGTGCCAGCAGCAGCCGGACAGGGGGCCTCATGAACACTGAAGCTTTCTTT; CDR3 protein: CASSSRTGGLMNTEAFF
V gene: TRBV5-8; CDR3 length: 15; clone size: NA; D gene: TRBD1; J gene: TRBJ2-1; CDR3 DNA: TGTGCCAGCAGCTTTGGGACAGGGGTTCTCAATGAGCAGTTCTTC; CDR3 protein: CASSFGTGVLNEQFF
V gene: TRBV4-1; CDR3 length: 16; clone size: NA; D gene: NA; J gene: TRBJ2-1; CDR3 DNA: TGCGCCAGCAGCCAAACCGGGACACAAAGCTACAATGAGCAGTTCTTC; CDR3 protein: CASSQTGTQSYNEQFF
V gene: TRBV7-3; CDR3 length: 16; clone size: NA; D gene: TRBD2; J gene: TRBJ2-1; CDR3 DNA: TGTGCCAGCAGCTTAAGAGGCGGGAGATACTACAATGAGCAGTTCTTC; CDR3 protein: CASSLRGGRYYNEQFF
V gene: TRBV10-2; CDR3 length: 13; clone size: NA; D gene: NA; J gene: TRBJ2-1; CDR3 DNA: TGCGCCAGCAGCGTCCCTGGGGTCAATGAGCAGTTCTTC; CDR3 protein: CASSVPGVNEQFF
V gene: TRBV29-1; CDR3 length: 12; clone size: NA; D gene: NA; J gene: TRBJ2-7; CDR3 DNA: TGCAGCGTTCTCAGGGGTACCTACGAGCAGTACTTC; CDR3 protein: CSVLRGTYEQYF
V gene: TRBV28; CDR3 length: 14; clone size: NA; D gene: TRBD1; J gene: TRBJ2-5; CDR3 DNA: TGTGCCAGCAGTTTGGAACAGGGGGGAGAGACCCAGTACTTC; CDR3 protein: CASSLEQGGETQYF
V gene: TRBV5-1; CDR3 length: 14; clone size: NA; D gene: NA; J gene: TRBJ2-7; CDR3 DNA: TGCGCCAGCAGCCCGGGACCGACCTCCTACGAGCAGTACTTC; CDR3 protein: CASSPGPTSYEQYF
V gene: TRBV30; CDR3 length: 12; clone size: once; D gene: TRBD1; J gene: TRBJ1-2; CDR3 DNA: TGTGCCTGGAGTCGGGACAGCTATGGCTACACCTTC; CDR3 protein: CAWSRDSYGYTF
V gene: TRBV10-3; CDR3 length: 15; clone size: NA; D gene: NA; J gene: TRBJ1-2; CDR3 DNA: TGTGCCATCAGTGAGTCGATGGTTGTCAACTATGGCTACACCTTC; CDR3 protein: CAISESMVVNYGYTF
V gene: TRBV7-2; CDR3 length: 15; clone size: NA; D gene: TRBD1; J gene: TRBJ1-2; CDR3 DNA: TGTGCCAGCAGCTTACCCCAGGGGGTAAACTATGGCTACACCTTC; CDR3 protein: CASSLPQGVNYGYTF
V gene: TRBV5-1; CDR3 length: 14; clone size: few; D gene: NA; J gene: TRBJ1-4; CDR3 DNA: TGCGCCAGCAGCTTAAACGACCAGGGGGAAAAACTGTTTTTT; CDR3 protein: CASSLNDQGEKLFF
V gene: TRBV27; CDR3 length: 15; clone size: NA; D gene: NA; J gene: TRBJ2-6; CDR3 DNA: TGTGCCAGCATCGCCCTGGGCTCTGGGGCCAACGTCCTGACTTTC; CDR3 protein: CASIALGSGANVLTF